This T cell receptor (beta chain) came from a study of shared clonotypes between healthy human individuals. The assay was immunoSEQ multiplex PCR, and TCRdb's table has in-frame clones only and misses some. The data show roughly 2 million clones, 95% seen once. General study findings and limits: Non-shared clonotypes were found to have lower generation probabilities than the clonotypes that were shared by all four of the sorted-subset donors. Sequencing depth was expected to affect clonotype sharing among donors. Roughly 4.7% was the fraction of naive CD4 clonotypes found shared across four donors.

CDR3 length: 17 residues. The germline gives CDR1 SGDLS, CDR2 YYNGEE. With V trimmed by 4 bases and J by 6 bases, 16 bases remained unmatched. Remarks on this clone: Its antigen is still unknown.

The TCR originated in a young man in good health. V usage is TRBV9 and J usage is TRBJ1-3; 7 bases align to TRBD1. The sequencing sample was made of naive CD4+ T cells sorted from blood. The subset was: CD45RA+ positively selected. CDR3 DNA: TGTGCCAGCAGCTATACACAGGGGTCCTCTTTGGAAAACACCATATATTTT. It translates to CASSYTQGSSLENTIYF.